The clone carrying this T cell receptor (beta chain) has a handful of counts. Its matching antigen is unknown. The data stem from a study of siplizumab effects on memory and regulatory T cells. Study observations and caveats: Under siplizumab, alloreactive sequences traced to unstimulated CD4+ memory cells were significantly reduced. Naive-or-memory phenotypes were unassignable for roughly 80-95% of proliferating CD4+ or CD8+ clones.

The V end lost 3 bases, the J end lost 4 bases, and 16 bases lay between the germline ends. The CDR3 length is 15 residues. Germline V CDR1 and CDR2: MGHRA, YSYEKL. Profiled with immunoSEQ multiplex PCR; TCRdb holds only in-frame clones, not every one. Here the sample spans around 110,000 clones, approximately 94% being singletons. The genes are TRBV4-1 and TRBJ2-7; perhaps TRBD2 as D (5 bases). The sequenced sample was non-Treg CD4+ T cells sorted from blood. The TCR comes from a human donor in good health. CDR3 nucleotides: TGCGCCAGCAGCCAGTCTACTAGTTTGGAATACGAGCAGTACTTC. Translation: CASSQSTSLEYEQYF.